This TCR beta chain appears in the sequencing data of a study of blood T cell repertoires in COVID-19. Study details: The study drew acute and convalescent COVID-19 samples from the United States, Italy and Spain.

Germline CDR1 is KGHSH and CDR2 is LQKENI. V shed 2 bases, J shed 2 bases, and the junction held 8 bases outside the gene matches. The CDR3 is 16 residues long. Authors' analysis steps: Amplification with reference gene primers provided the estimates of nucleated cell counts. This table comes from immunoSEQ multiplex PCR, and its TCRdb copy is limited to in-frame clones, with some not included. V and J calls and clone size follow that table, whereas D and trimming were derived from the DNA. The profile covers about 220,000 clones, with 70% to 90% appearing a single time and around 3% taken by the ten largest.

The sequence was collected from a man aged 45-65 years who had recovered from COVID-19. What was sequenced was peripheral blood. The genes are TRBV18 and TRBJ2-5; 7 bases match TRBD2. CDR3 loop: CASSPSPSGKQETQYF. CDR3 sequence (DNA): TGTGCCAGCTCACCATCCCCTAGCGGCAAACAAGAGACCCAGTACTTC.